Shown below are 17 T cell receptor beta chains from a single sample sequenced in a study of identical twins. TCRdb reanalysed the 5' RACE reads using MiXCR and keeps one entry per CDR3 protein. The repertoire holds 600,000 to 700,000 distinct CDR3 sequences, approximately 21% seen once, with more than 4% in the top ten. These data are also associated with another study on T cells expressing NK-cell markers.

The sample taken for sequencing was PBMCs. These receptors were obtained from a woman between 18 and 30 years old in good health.

This chain links TRBV10-1 with TRBJ2-1, with D maybe TRBD2 (5 bases). The germline V and J ends were trimmed by 4 bases and 4 bases, with 14 bases remaining between them. CDR1 and CDR2 (germline): WNHNN, SYGVQD (reference sequence). The CDR3 runs 15 residues. The CDR3 sequence: CASSAIGSAYNEQFF. In DNA form, the CDR3 reads TGCGCCAGCAGTGCTATAGGGAGTGCGTACAATGAGCAGTTCTTC.

The V gene is TRBV5-6, the J gene TRBJ1-5, with 10 nucleotides matching TRBD1. V gave up 3 bases and J gave up 5 bases; unmatched junction bases: 2. CDR1 and CDR2 from the germline V gene are SGHDT and YYEEEE. The CDR3 totals 14 residues. The DNA of the CDR3 is TGTGCCAGCAGCTGGGGGACAGGGGATCAGCCCCAGCATTTT. Protein product: CASSWGTGDQPQHF.

This clonotype has a count of ten or more. This chain joins TRBV5-1 and TRBJ2-3; 8 bases line up with TRBD1. Trimming at V came to 2 bases and at J to 3 bases, leaving 8 bases not matched to a gene. This CDR3 contains 16 residues. Germline CDR1 reads SGHRS; CDR2 reads YFSETQ. CDR3 residues: CASSLTQGAGTDTQYF. CDR3 nucleotide sequence: TGCGCCAGCAGCTTAACCCAGGGGGCCGGGACAGATACGCAGTATTTT.

This clonotype has only a few counts. The chain uses TRBV20-1 and TRBJ2-2, with D unclear. The CDR3 loop spans 14 amino acids. The V gene's germline CDR1 is DFQATT and CDR2 SNEGSKA (reference sequence). With 0 bases removed from V and 4 bases from J, the gap between germline ends came to 9 bases. The CDR3 sequence: CSARDPAGTGELFF. In nucleotides, the CDR3 is TGCAGTGCTAGAGATCCAGCCGGCACCGGGGAGCTGTTTTTT.

This clonotype was found many times. The rearrangement links TRBV4-2 to TRBJ2-2; D is uncertain. The CDR3 has 15 residues. The germline V gene has CDR1 LGHNA and CDR2 YNFKEQ. Trimming cost V 3 bases and J 3 bases, with 11 bases left between them. The CDR3 coding sequence is TGTGCCAGCAGCCACCCCGCCCAGGACACCGGGGAGCTGTTTTTT. It yields the protein CASSHPAQDTGELFF.

Ten or more counts support this clonotype. The chain uses TRBV27 and TRBJ1-3; D not certain. The V gene lost 5 bases and the J gene lost 2 bases, with 13 bases spanning the gap. The CDR3 sequence is 15 residues long. Germline loops: CDR1 MNHEY, CDR2 SMNVEV (reference sequence). CDR3 nucleotides: TGTGCCAGCAGTCCGACCAGAGCCCCTGGAAACACCATATATTTT. Amino acids: CASSPTRAPGNTIYF.

This clonotype was seen only a few times. The rearrangement links TRBV5-6 to TRBJ2-1; D is perhaps TRBD1 or TRBD2 (5 bases each). This CDR3 region has 14 residues. Trimming removed 1 base from V and 6 bases from J, with 11 bases in between. Germline CDR1 reads SGHDT; CDR2 reads YYEEEE. This chain's CDR3 is CASSLWDPGNEQFF. The CDR3 DNA is TGTGCCAGCAGCTTGTGGGACCCGGGCAATGAGCAGTTCTTC.

This clonotype was detected a few times. The chain has TRBV4-3 and TRBJ2-7; the D is unclear. CDR1 is LGHNA and CDR2 is YSLEER in the germline V gene. Trimming took 0 bases from V and 1 from J, leaving 7 bases between them. The CDR3 spans 14 residues. CDR3 DNA: TGCGCCAGCAGCCAAGAGTTCCTATCCTACGAGCAGTACTTC. The encoded protein is CASSQEFLSYEQYF.

The chain combines TRBV9 with TRBJ2-7, with a tentative D call TRBD2 (6 bases). The CDR3 consists of 13 residues. Trimming stripped 3 bases from V and 3 bases from J, with 10 bases between. Germline CDR1 is SGDLS and CDR2 is YYNGEE. The CDR3 DNA sequence: TGTGCCAGCAGCGCGGGAGCCCACTACGAGCAGTACTTC. Translation: CASSAGAHYEQYF.

There are many counts of this clonotype. The rearrangement uses TRBV9 and TRBJ2-7; 10 nucleotides align to TRBD2. This CDR3 has 15 residues. Looked up from germline, CDR1 is SGDLS and CDR2 is YYNGEE. After removal of 1 base from V and 5 bases from J, the junction contained 6 bases not matched to a gene. The CDR3 loop is CASSVLPSGSNEQYF. CDR3 bases: TGTGCCAGCAGCGTATTGCCTAGCGGGAGTAACGAGCAGTACTTC.

This chain uses TRBV20-1 with TRBJ1-2; 10 bases are a match to TRBD1. Germline CDR1 reads DFQATT; CDR2 reads SNEGSKA (reference sequence). V lost 4 bases to trimming and J lost 2 bases; unmatched junction nucleotides: 10. The CDR3 spans 16 residues. The CDR3 loop is CSAKVSPGQGNYGYTF. CDR3 in DNA: TGCAGTGCTAAGGTCTCCCCGGGACAGGGGAACTATGGCTACACCTTC.

This rearrangement joins TRBV6-5 to TRBJ2-7; tentatively, D is TRBD1 (5 bases). Trimming stripped 1 base from V and 4 bases from J, with 17 bases between. This CDR3 is 16 amino acids long. Germline values: CDR1 MNHEY, CDR2 SVGAGI. The CDR3: CASSYFYQGRHYEQYF. CDR3 DNA: TGTGCCAGCAGTTACTTTTATCAGGGCCGTCATTACGAGCAGTACTTC.

CDR3 protein: CASSVGGEAKNIQYF. DNA for the CDR3: TGTGCCAGCAGCGTAGGCGGGGAGGCCAAAAACATTCAGTACTTC. The V call is TRBV9, the J call TRBJ2-4; D might be TRBD2 (6 bases). V dropped 0 bases and J dropped 1 base, with 8 bases sitting between them. Germline CDR1 and CDR2: SGDLS and YYNGEE. CDR3 length: 15 residues.

This clonotype was detected ten times or more. The chain uses TRBV20-1 and TRBJ2-2, with D possibly matching TRBD1 (6 bases). The CDR3 totals 13 residues. V was trimmed by 2 bases and J by 5 bases, leaving 9 bases between them. The germline CDR1 and CDR2 sequences are DFQATT and SNEGSKA (reference sequence). DNA for the CDR3: TGCAGTGCTAGATCGACAGGAACCGGGGAGCTGTTTTTT. Protein: CSARSTGTGELFF.

This clonotype has only a few counts. The V call is TRBV6-5, the J call TRBJ2-5, with 15 bases matching TRBD2. Trimming cost V 0 bases and J 5 bases; bases outside gene matches: 4. This CDR3 is 17 amino acids long. Germline values: CDR1 MNHEY, CDR2 SVGAGI. Here the CDR3 reads CASSYSGTSGRRETQYF. The CDR3 DNA follows: TGTGCCAGCAGTTACTCTGGGACTAGCGGGAGGAGGGAGACCCAGTACTTC.

There are many counts of this clonotype. This chain joins TRBV12-3 or TRBV12-4 and TRBJ2-1; D call uncertain. The CDR3 spans 11 residues. Trimming removed 5 bases from V and 8 bases from J, with 7 bases in between. The DNA of the CDR3 is TGTGCCAGCAGTCCAGAGGATGAGCAGTTCTTC. It encodes CASSPEDEQFF.

The chain combines TRBV12-3 or TRBV12-4 with TRBJ2-7; D remains unclear. V gave up 5 bases and J gave up 0 bases, with 11 bases separating them. CDR3 length: 14 amino acids. For the CDR3, the DNA is TGTGCCAGCAGTCCCCGACACAGCTCCTACGAGCAGTACTTC. It specifies CASSPRHSSYEQYF.